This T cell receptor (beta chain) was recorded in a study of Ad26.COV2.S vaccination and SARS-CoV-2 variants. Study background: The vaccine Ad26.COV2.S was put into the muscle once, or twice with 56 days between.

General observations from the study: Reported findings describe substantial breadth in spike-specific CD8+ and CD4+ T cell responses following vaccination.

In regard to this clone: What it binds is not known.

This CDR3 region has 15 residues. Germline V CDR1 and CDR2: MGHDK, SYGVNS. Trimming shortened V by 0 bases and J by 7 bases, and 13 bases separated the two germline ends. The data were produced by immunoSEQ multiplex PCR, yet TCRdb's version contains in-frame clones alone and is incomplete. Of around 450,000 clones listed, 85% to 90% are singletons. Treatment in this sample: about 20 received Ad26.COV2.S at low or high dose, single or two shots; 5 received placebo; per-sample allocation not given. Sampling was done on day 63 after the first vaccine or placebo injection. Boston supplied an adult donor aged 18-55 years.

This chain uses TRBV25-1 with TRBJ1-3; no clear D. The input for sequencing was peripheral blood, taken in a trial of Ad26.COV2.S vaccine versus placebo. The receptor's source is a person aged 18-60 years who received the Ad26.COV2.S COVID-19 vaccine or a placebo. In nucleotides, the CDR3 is TGTGCCAGCAGTGAATATGGTCCAGTTGGGAACACCATATATTTT. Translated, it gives CASSEYGPVGNTIYF.